This T cell receptor (beta chain) was sequenced during a study of blood T cell repertoires in COVID-19. The overall study: Collection of acute and convalescent COVID-19 samples took place in the United States, Italy and Spain. PBMCs, B-cell-depleted T cells, or T cells provided the cDNA or gDNA that made up the material.

The CDR3 extends over 14 amino acids. The germline V gene has CDR1 MNHEY and CDR2 SVGAGI. V was pared by 2 bases and J by 2 bases, with 9 bases between. Patients at the Seattle site were enrolled during active infection and followed longitudinally. In the authors' methods: Using reference gene primer amplification, nucleated cell counts were estimated. Sequenced by immunoSEQ multiplex PCR; TCRdb stores in-frame clones only, minus some. D and trimming were read from the DNA, whereas the V and J calls and clone size are those reported in that table. The table lists fewer than 250,000 clones, nearly 95% of them singletons.

The rearrangement joins TRBV6-5 to TRBJ2-5; TRBD2 might be the D (5 bases). The sequenced material came from peripheral blood. The clonotype comes from a young man with COVID-19, enrolled during active disease. In DNA form, the CDR3 reads TGTGCCAGCAGTTACCTGCAGCGGCAAGAGACCCAGTACTTC. It is translated as CASSYLQRQETQYF.